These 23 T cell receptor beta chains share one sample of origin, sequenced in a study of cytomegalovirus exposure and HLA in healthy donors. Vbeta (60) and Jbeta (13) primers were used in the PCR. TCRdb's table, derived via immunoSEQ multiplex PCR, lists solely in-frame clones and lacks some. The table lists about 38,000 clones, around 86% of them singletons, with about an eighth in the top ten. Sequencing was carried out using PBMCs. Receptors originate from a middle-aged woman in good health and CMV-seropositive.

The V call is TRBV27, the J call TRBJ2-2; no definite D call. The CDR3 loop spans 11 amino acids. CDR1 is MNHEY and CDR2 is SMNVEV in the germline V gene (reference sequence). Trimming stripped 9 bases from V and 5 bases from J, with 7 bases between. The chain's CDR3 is CARMSTGELFF. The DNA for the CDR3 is TGTGCCAGGATGAGTACCGGGGAGCTGTTTTTT.

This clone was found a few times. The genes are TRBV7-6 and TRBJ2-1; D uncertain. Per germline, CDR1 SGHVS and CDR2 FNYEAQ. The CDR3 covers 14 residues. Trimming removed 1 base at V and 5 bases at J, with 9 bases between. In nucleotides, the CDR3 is TGTGCCAGCAGCTTAGGCCCCCCTAACAATGAGCAGTTCTTC. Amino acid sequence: CASSLGPPNNEQFF.

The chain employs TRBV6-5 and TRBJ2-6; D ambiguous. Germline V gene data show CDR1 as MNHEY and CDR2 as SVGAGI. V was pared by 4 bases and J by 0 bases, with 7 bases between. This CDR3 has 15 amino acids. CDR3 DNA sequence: TGTGCCAGCAGTTCCGAACTCTCTGGGGCCAACGTCCTGACTTTC. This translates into CASSSELSGANVLTF.

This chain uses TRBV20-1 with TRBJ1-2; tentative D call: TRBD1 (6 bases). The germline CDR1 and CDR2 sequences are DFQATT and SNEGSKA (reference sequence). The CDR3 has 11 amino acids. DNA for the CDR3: TGCAGGACCGACAGGCCCTATGGCTACACCTTC. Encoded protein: CRTDRPYGYTF.

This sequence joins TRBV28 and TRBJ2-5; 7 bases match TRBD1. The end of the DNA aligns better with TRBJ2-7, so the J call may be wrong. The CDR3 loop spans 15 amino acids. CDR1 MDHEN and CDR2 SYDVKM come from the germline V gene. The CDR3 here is CASSEQGTDLYEQYF. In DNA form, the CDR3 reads TGTGCCAGCAGCGAACAGGGGACAGATCTTTACGAGCAGTACTTC.

This chain's CDR3 is CASSTELNTEAFF. The CDR3 region has the DNA TGTGCCAGCAGCACAGAATTGAACACTGAAGCTTTCTTT. The rearrangement joins TRBV7-3 to TRBJ1-1; D is unclear. Germline V gene sequence: CDR1 SGHTA, CDR2 FQGTGA. Trimming stripped 5 bases from V and 0 bases from J, with 7 bases between. The CDR3 extends over 13 amino acids.

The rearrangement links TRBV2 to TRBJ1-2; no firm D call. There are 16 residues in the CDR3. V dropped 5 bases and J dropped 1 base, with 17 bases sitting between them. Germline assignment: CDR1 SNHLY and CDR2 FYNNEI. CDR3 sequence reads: CASSPGSELVNYGYTF. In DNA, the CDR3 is TGTGCCAGCAGTCCGGGGTCGGAGTTAGTTAACTATGGCTACACCTTC.

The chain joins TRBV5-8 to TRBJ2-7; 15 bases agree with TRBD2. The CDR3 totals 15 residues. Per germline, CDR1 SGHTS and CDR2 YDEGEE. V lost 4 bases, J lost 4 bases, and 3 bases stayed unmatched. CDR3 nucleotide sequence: TGTGCCAGCAGCGCGGGGACTAGCGGGGGGTACGAGCAGTACTTC. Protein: CASSAGTSGGYEQYF.

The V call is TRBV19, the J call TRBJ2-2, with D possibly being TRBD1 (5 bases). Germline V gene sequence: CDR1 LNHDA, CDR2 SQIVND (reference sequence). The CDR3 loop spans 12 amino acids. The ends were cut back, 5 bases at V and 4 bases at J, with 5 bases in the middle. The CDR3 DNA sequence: TGTGCCAGTAGTCAGGGCACCGGGGAGCTGTTTTTT. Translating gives CASSQGTGELFF.

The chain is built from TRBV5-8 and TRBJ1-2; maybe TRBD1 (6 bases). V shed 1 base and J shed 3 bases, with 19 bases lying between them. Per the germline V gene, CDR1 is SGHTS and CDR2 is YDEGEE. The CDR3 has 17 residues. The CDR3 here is CASSLREPIWTDYGYTF. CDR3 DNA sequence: TGTGCCAGCAGCTTGAGGGAGCCAATTTGGACAGACTATGGCTACACCTTC.

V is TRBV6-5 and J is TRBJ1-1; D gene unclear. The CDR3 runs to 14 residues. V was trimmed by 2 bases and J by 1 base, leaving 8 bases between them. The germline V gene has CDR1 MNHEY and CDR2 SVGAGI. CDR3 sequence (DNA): TGTGCCAGCAGTTACCAGGCCCGGAACACTGAAGCTTTCTTT. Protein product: CASSYQARNTEAFF.

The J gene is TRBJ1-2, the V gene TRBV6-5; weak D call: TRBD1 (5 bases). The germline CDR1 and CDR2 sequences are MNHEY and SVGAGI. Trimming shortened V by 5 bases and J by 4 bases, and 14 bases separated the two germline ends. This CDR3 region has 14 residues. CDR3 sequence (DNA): TGTGCCAGCAGTGCAGGGATTGGGTCCTATGGCTACACCTTC. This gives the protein CASSAGIGSYGYTF.

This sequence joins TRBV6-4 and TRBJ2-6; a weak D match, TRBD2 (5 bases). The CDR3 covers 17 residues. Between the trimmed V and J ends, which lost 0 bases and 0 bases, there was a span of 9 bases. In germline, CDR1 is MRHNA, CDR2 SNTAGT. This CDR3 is CASSDSTRASGANVLTF. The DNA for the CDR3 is TGTGCCAGCAGTGACTCTACGCGGGCCTCTGGGGCCAACGTCCTGACTTTC.

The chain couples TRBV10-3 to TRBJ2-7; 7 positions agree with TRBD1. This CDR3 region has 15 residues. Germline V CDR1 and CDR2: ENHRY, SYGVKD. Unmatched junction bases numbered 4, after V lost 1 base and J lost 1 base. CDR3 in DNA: TGTGCCATCAGTGAGTTGAGGACAGGTTCCTACGAGCAGTACTTC. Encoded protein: CAISELRTGSYEQYF.

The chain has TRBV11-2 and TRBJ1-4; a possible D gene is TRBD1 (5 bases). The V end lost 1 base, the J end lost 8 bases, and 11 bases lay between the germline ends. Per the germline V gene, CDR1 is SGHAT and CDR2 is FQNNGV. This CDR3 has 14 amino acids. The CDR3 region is CASSLGGVGEKLFF. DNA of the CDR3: TGTGCCAGCAGCTTAGGGGGCGTCGGGGAAAAACTGTTTTTT.

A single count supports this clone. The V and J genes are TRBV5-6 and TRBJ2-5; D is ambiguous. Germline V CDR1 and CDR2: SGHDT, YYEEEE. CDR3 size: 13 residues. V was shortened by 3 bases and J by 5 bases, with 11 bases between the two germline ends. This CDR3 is CASSYGRGETQYF. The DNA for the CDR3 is TGTGCCAGCAGCTACGGTCGAGGCGAGACCCAGTACTTC.

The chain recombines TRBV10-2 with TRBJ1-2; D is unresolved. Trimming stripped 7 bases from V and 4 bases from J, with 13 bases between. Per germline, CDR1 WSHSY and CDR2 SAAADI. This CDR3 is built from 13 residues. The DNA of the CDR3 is TGCGCCAGCAATATAGGGAGCTCCTATGGCTACACCTTC. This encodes CASNIGSSYGYTF.

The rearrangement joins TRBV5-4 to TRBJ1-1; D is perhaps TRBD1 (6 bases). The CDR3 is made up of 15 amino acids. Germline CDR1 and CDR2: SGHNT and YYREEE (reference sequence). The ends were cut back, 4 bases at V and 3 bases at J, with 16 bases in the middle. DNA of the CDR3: TGTGCCAGCAGCGGGGGGGGCTACGGGGACACTGAAGCTTTCTTT. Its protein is CASSGGGYGDTEAFF.

The CDR3 loop is CASRLGQGGLAAVYEQYF. DNA for the CDR3: TGTGCCAGCAGACTGGGACAGGGCGGACTAGCAGCGGTCTACGAGCAGTACTTC. The rearrangement uses TRBV2 and TRBJ2-7; possibly TRBD1 for D (9 bases). Per the germline V gene, CDR1 is SNHLY and CDR2 is FYNNEI. The CDR3 totals 18 residues. Trimming shortened V by 6 bases and J by 3 bases, and 27 bases separated the two germline ends. Drawing the rest from reference TRBV2 and TRBJ2-7, the complete variable domain is EPEVTQTPSHQVTQMGQEVILRCVPISNHLYFYWYRQILGQKVEFLVSFYNNEISEKSEIFDDQFSVERPDGSNFTLKIRSTKLEDSAMYFCASRLGQGGLAAVYEQYFGPGTRLTVT.

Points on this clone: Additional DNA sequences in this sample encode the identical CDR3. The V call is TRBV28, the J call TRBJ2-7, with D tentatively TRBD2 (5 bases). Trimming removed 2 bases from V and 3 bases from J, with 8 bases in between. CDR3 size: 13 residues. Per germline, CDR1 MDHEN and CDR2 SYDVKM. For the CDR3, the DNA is TGTGCCAGCAGTTTACAAGGGAGCTACGAGCAGTACTTC. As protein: CASSLQGSYEQYF.

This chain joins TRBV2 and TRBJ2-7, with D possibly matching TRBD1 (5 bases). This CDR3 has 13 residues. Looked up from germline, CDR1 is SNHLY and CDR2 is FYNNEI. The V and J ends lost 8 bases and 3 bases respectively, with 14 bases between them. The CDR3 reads CASALGPIYEQYF. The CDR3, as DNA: TGTGCCAGCGCGTTGGGGCCGATCTACGAGCAGTACTTC.

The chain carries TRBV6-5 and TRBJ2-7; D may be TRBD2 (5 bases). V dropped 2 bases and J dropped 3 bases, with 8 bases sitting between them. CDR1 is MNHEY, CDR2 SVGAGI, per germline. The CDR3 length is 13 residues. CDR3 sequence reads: CASSYRAGYEQYF. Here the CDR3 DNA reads TGTGCCAGCAGTTACAGGGCGGGCTACGAGCAGTACTTC.

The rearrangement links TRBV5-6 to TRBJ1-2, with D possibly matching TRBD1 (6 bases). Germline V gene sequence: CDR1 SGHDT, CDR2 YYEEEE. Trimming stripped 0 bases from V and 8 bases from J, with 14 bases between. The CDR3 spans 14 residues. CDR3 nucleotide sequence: TGTGCCAGCAGCTTGGGACAGGTTGAAAGGGGCTACACCTTC. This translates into CASSLGQVERGYTF.